The 32 T cell receptor beta chains below all came from one sample that was sequenced in a study of shared clonotypes between healthy human individuals. Clones were sequenced by immunoSEQ multiplex PCR, and TCRdb holds only the in-frame ones, with some missing. Of 2.3 million or so clones listed, more than 80% are singletons. Sequencing input: naive CD4+ T cells from PBMCs. Subset defined: CD45RA+ positively selected. All receptors come from a man aged 18 to 35 in good health. Some clones in this sample may be carry-over from other donors' samples.

The chain links TRBV29-1 to TRBJ1-1; 11 bases agree with TRBD1. Germline trimming cut 0 bases from V and 4 bases from J; bases unmatched to any gene: 1. Per germline, CDR1 SQVTM and CDR2 ANQGSEA. This CDR3 comprises 14 residues. CDR3 in DNA: TGCAGCGTTGAAGATGGGACAGGGGGCACTGAAGCTTTCTTT. Translation: CSVEDGTGGTEAFF.

This chain joins TRBV5-1 and TRBJ2-3; 7 bases are a match to TRBD1. CDR1 is SGHRS, CDR2 YFSETQ, per germline. This CDR3 is built from 15 residues. V lost 5 bases to trimming and J lost 0 bases; unmatched junction nucleotides: 6. In DNA form, the CDR3 reads TGCGCCAGCAGACCGGGACAGACTAGCACAGATACGCAGTATTTT. Its protein product is CASRPGQTSTDTQYF. Full variable domain (rest looked up from reference TRBV5-1 and TRBJ2-3): KAGVTQTPRYLIKTRGQQVTLSCSPISGHRSVSWYQQTPGQGLQFLFEYFSETQRNKGNFPGRFSGRQFSNSRSEMNVSTLELGDSALYLCASRPGQTSTDTQYFGPGTRLTVL.

This clone turned up a few times. The chain has TRBV19 and TRBJ2-7; 9 bases fit TRBD1. Unmatched junction bases numbered 2, after V lost 4 bases and J lost 4 bases. The CDR3 has 13 residues. Looked up from germline, CDR1 is LNHDA and CDR2 is SQIVND (reference sequence). CDR3 bases: TGTGCCAGTAGTACCGACAGGGGGTACGAGCAGTACTTC. It translates to CASSTDRGYEQYF.

This chain connects TRBV6-5 to TRBJ2-7, with 8 nucleotides matching TRBD1. This CDR3 is built from 13 residues. V was pared by 5 bases and J by 6 bases, with 6 bases of the junction left unmatched. The germline V gene has CDR1 MNHEY and CDR2 SVGAGI. CDR3 nucleotide sequence: TGTGCCAGCAGTGCCCAGGGGGCTGGCGAGCAGTACTTC. As protein: CASSAQGAGEQYF.

The chain has TRBV5-1 and TRBJ2-3; 8 bases match TRBD2. Germline CDR1 is SGHRS and CDR2 is YFSETQ. The CDR3 is 16 residues long. Losses at the gene ends were 4 bases for V and 3 bases for J; bases not matched to a gene: 10. In DNA, the CDR3 is TGCGCCAGCAGCCAATCTCGGGGGGGAGGAACAGATACGCAGTATTTT. It encodes CASSQSRGGGTDTQYF. Full variable domain (remainder filled in from reference TRBV5-1 and TRBJ2-3): KAGVTQTPRYLIKTRGQQVTLSCSPISGHRSVSWYQQTPGQGLQFLFEYFSETQRNKGNFPGRFSGRQFSNSRSEMNVSTLELGDSALYLCASSQSRGGGTDTQYFGPGTRLTVL.

J is TRBJ2-5 and V is TRBV28, with 8 bases aligning to TRBD2. Germline loops: CDR1 MDHEN, CDR2 SYDVKM. CDR3 size: 15 residues. The V segment lost 5 bases and the J segment 4 bases; nucleotides outside the gene matches: 9. CDR3 bases: TGTGCCAGCAGTACACGGGGGGGGCGATCAGAGACCCAGTACTTC. It translates to CASSTRGGRSETQYF.

CDR3 nucleotide sequence: TGTGCCAGCAGTTTCTTGGATTACCAAGAGACCCAGTACTTC. Amino acid sequence: CASSFLDYQETQYF. This sequence joins TRBV28 and TRBJ2-5; D remains unclear. This CDR3 spans 14 amino acids. V was pared by 3 bases and J by 0 bases, with 8 bases between. Germline CDR1 MDHEN, CDR2 SYDVKM.

V gene TRBV9 combines with J gene TRBJ2-5; D tentatively reads TRBD1 or TRBD2 (6 bases each). Germline V gene sequence: CDR1 SGDLS, CDR2 YYNGEE. The length of the CDR3 is 15 residues. The germline V and J ends were trimmed by 5 bases and 5 bases, with 19 bases remaining between them. CDR3 amino acids: CASSAGGRGWETQYF. CDR3 sequence (DNA): TGTGCCAGCAGTGCTGGGGGGCGGGGATGGGAGACCCAGTACTTC.

V usage is TRBV29-1 and J usage is TRBJ2-2, with D perhaps TRBD2 (5 bases). Trimming took off 3 bases at V and 8 bases at J, with 16 bases between the two ends. The germline gives CDR1 SQVTM, CDR2 ANQGSEA. This CDR3 region has 14 residues. CDR3 amino acids: CSVDPLGGGGELFF. CDR3 nucleotide sequence: TGCAGCGTTGACCCTCTTGGCGGAGGAGGGGAGCTGTTTTTT.

This chain links TRBV18 with TRBJ2-1; D ambiguous. With 4 bases removed from V and 6 bases from J, the gap between germline ends came to 7 bases. The CDR3 is 12 residues long. CDR1 KGHSH and CDR2 LQKENI come from the germline V gene. The CDR3 sequence is CASSHWSNEQFF. DNA of the CDR3: TGTGCCAGCTCACACTGGAGCAATGAGCAGTTCTTC. Variable domain in full (rest from reference TRBV18 and TRBJ2-1): NAGVMQNPRHLVRRRGQEARLRCSPMKGHSHVYWYRQLPEEGLKFMVYLQKENIIDESGMPKERFSAEFPKEGPSILRIQQVVRGDSAAYFCASSHWSNEQFFGPGTRLTVL.

Comments on this clone: Other nucleotide sequences from this sample produce the same CDR3. The chain is built from TRBV28 and TRBJ1-1; tentative D call: TRBD1 (6 bases). This CDR3 spans 14 amino acids. The V end was cut by 6 bases, the J end by 4 bases, with 15 bases between. Germline-derived CDR1 and CDR2 are MDHEN and SYDVKM. The CDR3 DNA reads TGTGCCAGCAGCCTTGGGGGGCCCGGCACTGAAGCTTTCTTT. Translation gives CASSLGGPGTEAFF.

This CDR3 is CASSQVRQTLWSYTF. The CDR3 DNA sequence: TGCGCCAGCAGCCAAGTTCGACAGACCCTATGGAGCTACACCTTC. The chain couples TRBV4-1 to TRBJ1-2; D might be TRBD1 (5 bases). The V gene lost 1 base and the J gene lost 9 bases, with 18 bases spanning the gap. This CDR3 has 15 residues. The germline V gene has CDR1 MGHRA and CDR2 YSYEKL.

This sequence joins TRBV29-1 and TRBJ1-2; no firm D call. This CDR3 is 15 amino acids long. Germline V gene lookup returns CDR1 SQVTM and CDR2 ANQGSEA. Trimming took off 7 bases at V and 2 bases at J, with 20 bases between the two ends. The CDR3 sequence: CSAILPSPVNYGYTF. Written as DNA, the CDR3 is TGCAGCGCCATACTACCTTCCCCAGTGAACTATGGCTACACCTTC.

V is TRBV5-6 and J is TRBJ1-2, with unresolved D. Per the germline V gene, CDR1 is SGHDT and CDR2 is YYEEEE. V dropped 4 bases and J dropped 8 bases, with 18 bases sitting between them. The CDR3 consists of 14 residues. The CDR3 spells CASSPGPQVGGYTF. For the CDR3, the DNA is TGTGCCAGCAGCCCGGGTCCGCAGGTGGGAGGCTACACCTTC.

The chain uses TRBV5-1 and TRBJ2-5; 7 positions match TRBD2. The CDR3 covers 13 residues. Per the germline V gene, CDR1 is SGHRS and CDR2 is YFSETQ. V shed 8 bases, J shed 5 bases, and the junction held 9 bases outside the gene matches. CDR3 in amino acids: CASTSANGETQYF. CDR3 DNA: TGCGCCAGTACTAGCGCAAACGGGGAGACCCAGTACTTC.

The rearrangement links TRBV7-2 to TRBJ2-1; possibly TRBD2 for D (5 bases). The CDR3 is 15 residues long. Germline CDR1 and CDR2: SGHTA and FQGNSA. V was cut by 3 bases and J by 2 bases, with 11 bases left in between. The CDR3 loop reads CASSFSAGTYNEQFF. In nucleotides, the CDR3 is TGTGCCAGCAGCTTCTCGGCCGGGACCTACAATGAGCAGTTCTTC.

V gene TRBV7-9 combines with J gene TRBJ2-3; 7 bases fit TRBD1. J gave up 0 bases and V 5 bases, and 5 bases lay outside the gene matches. The CDR3 runs to 15 residues. Germline V gene lookup returns CDR1 SEHNR and CDR2 FQNEAQ (reference sequence). The CDR3 bases are TGTGCCAGCAGCCGGACAGGACCAAGCACAGATACGCAGTATTTT. Translation gives CASSRTGPSTDTQYF.

V is TRBV9 and J is TRBJ2-1; no clear D. The germline CDR1 and CDR2 sequences are SGDLS and YYNGEE. The V and J ends lost 7 bases and 0 bases respectively, with 20 bases between them. The length of the CDR3 is 17 residues. The CDR3: CASEEVHTLSSYNEQFF. Here the CDR3 DNA reads TGTGCCAGCGAGGAAGTTCACACTCTATCCTCCTACAATGAGCAGTTCTTC.

This sequence joins TRBV18 and TRBJ2-6; 14 nucleotides agree with TRBD2. J was trimmed by 2 bases and V by 1 base; bases with no gene match: 4. From germline, CDR1 is KGHSH and CDR2 LQKENI. The CDR3 has 19 amino acids. This CDR3 reads CASSPLGTSGRTGANVLTF. The CDR3 nucleotides read TGTGCCAGCTCACCACTTGGGACTAGCGGGAGAACTGGGGCCAACGTCCTGACTTTC.

J is TRBJ2-5 and V is TRBV29-1; D is possibly TRBD2 (5 bases). Germline lookup yields CDR1 SQVTM and CDR2 ANQGSEA. With 4 bases removed from V and 4 bases from J, the gap between germline ends came to 16 bases. The CDR3 covers 14 residues. For the CDR3, the DNA is TGCAGCGTTGTACGTGGAGGAGCTATAGAGACCCAGTACTTC. Its translation: CSVVRGGAIETQYF. Supplemented by reference TRBV29-1 and TRBJ2-5, the full variable domain reads SAVISQKPSRDICQRGTSLTIQCQVDSQVTMMFWYRQQPGQSLTLIATANQGSEATYESGFVIDKFPISRPNLTFSTLTVSNMSPEDSSIYLCSVVRGGAIETQYFGPGTRLLVL.

This sequence joins TRBV10-3 and TRBJ2-2; the D is unclear. The CDR3 is made up of 15 amino acids. The germline CDR1 and CDR2 sequences are ENHRY and SYGVKD. The V and J ends lost 2 bases and 5 bases respectively, with 12 bases between them. This CDR3 is CAISEVLVGTGELFF. The DNA of the CDR3 is TGTGCCATCAGTGAGGTTTTGGTTGGGACCGGGGAGCTGTTTTTT.

The rearrangement links TRBV28 to TRBJ2-5, with 12 nucleotides matching TRBD2. This CDR3 has 16 residues. Looked up from germline, CDR1 is MDHEN and CDR2 is SYDVKM. V lost 5 bases, J lost 5 bases, and 9 bases stayed unmatched. Here the CDR3 DNA reads TGTGCCAGCAGTACAGGGACTAGCGGGTTAGGTGAGACCCAGTACTTC. Protein: CASSTGTSGLGETQYF. The variable domain in full, with the rest retrieved from reference TRBV28 and TRBJ2-5, is DVKVTQSSRYLVKRTGEKVFLECVQDMDHENMFWYRQDPGLGLRLIYFSYDVKMKEKGDIPEGYSVSREKKERFSLILESASTNQTSMYLCASSTGTSGLGETQYFGPGTRLLVL.

The chain recombines TRBV19 with TRBJ1-5; no clear D gene. CDR1 is LNHDA and CDR2 is SQIVND in the germline V gene (reference sequence). V was cut by 6 bases and J by 3 bases, with 6 bases left in between. This CDR3 contains 12 residues. The CDR3 region has the DNA TGTGCCAGTAGCAAGTTCAATCAGCCCCAGCATTTT. Protein: CASSKFNQPQHF.

The CDR3 DNA reads TGTGCCAGCAGCTGGGGACAGGGGAAGACCACTGAAGCTTTCTTT. This gives the protein CASSWGQGKTTEAFF. This chain links TRBV5-6 with TRBJ1-1; TRBD1 matches 10 bases. V trimming: 3 bases; J trimming: 4 bases; junction bases outside the gene matches: 6. Germline CDR1 SGHDT, CDR2 YYEEEE. This CDR3 has 15 residues.

Turning to this clone: At the DNA level, this CDR3 is encoded by other sequences in the same sample as well. The CDR3 nucleotides read TGCGCCAGCAGCTCGCTTACAAGTTCCTACGAGCAGTACTTC. Its protein product is CASSSLTSSYEQYF. This rearrangement joins TRBV5-1 to TRBJ2-7, with D hard to call. The CDR3 totals 14 residues. Per the germline V gene, CDR1 is SGHRS and CDR2 is YFSETQ. V lost 3 bases, J lost 1 base, and 11 bases lay in between.

The gene calls are TRBV6-6 and TRBJ2-2, with 9 bases matching TRBD1. With V trimmed by 4 bases and J by 6 bases, 3 bases remained unmatched. CDR1 and CDR2 (germline): MNHNY, SVGAGI (reference sequence). This CDR3 is built from 14 residues. The CDR3 reads CASSSRQGAGELFF. CDR3 nucleotide sequence: TGTGCCAGCAGTTCTAGACAGGGGGCCGGGGAGCTGTTTTTT.

The chain links TRBV7-2 to TRBJ1-1; the match to TRBD1 covers 7 bases. CDR1 is SGHTA and CDR2 is FQGNSA in the germline V gene. The CDR3 is 14 residues long. V lost 4 bases to trimming and J lost 1 base; unmatched junction nucleotides: 3. The CDR3 nucleotides read TGTGCCAGCAGCTGGAACAGGGGGAACACTGAAGCTTTCTTT. Amino acid sequence: CASSWNRGNTEAFF.

The chain uses TRBV5-1 and TRBJ1-3; TRBD1 agrees at 8 bases. The trim removed 2 bases at V and 2 bases at J, leaving 6 bases unmatched. This CDR3 is built from 16 residues. CDR1 is SGHRS, CDR2 YFSETQ, per germline. This CDR3 is CASSFGNRGTGNTIYF. The CDR3 DNA is TGCGCCAGCAGCTTCGGAAACAGGGGGACTGGAAACACCATATATTTT.

In its sample, this clone was seen once. The chain uses TRBV7-9 and TRBJ2-1; the match to TRBD2 covers 7 bases. V lost 5 bases, J lost 8 bases, and 9 bases stayed unmatched. CDR3 length: 14 residues. Germline loops: CDR1 SEHNR, CDR2 FQNEAQ (reference sequence). The CDR3 loop reads CASSREMGGYEQFF. In DNA form, the CDR3 reads TGTGCCAGCAGCAGAGAAATGGGGGGGTATGAGCAGTTCTTC.

V usage is TRBV5-5 and J usage is TRBJ1-3; D not resolved. Germline CDR1 reads SGHKS; CDR2 reads YYEKEE (reference sequence). The V gene lost 0 bases and the J gene lost 1 base, with 5 bases spanning the gap. CDR3 length: 14 residues. The CDR3, as DNA: TGTGCCAGCAGCTTGGTAACTTCTGGAAACACCATATATTTT. Translation gives CASSLVTSGNTIYF.

V gene TRBV7-8 combines with J gene TRBJ2-4; 7 positions match TRBD2. CDR1 and CDR2 (germline): SGHVS, FQNEAQ. CDR3 length equals 13 residues. V was pared by 1 base and J by 14 bases, with 8 bases of the junction left unmatched. The CDR3 sequence: CASSLVFGEGKYF. The DNA of the CDR3 is TGTGCCAGCAGCTTAGTTTTTGGGGAGGGAAAGTACTTC.

The chain links TRBV7-3 to TRBJ2-3; D could derive from TRBD1 or TRBD2 (6 bases each). The ends were cut back, 4 bases at V and 2 bases at J, with 10 bases in the middle. The CDR3 covers 14 residues. Germline V gene data show CDR1 as SGHTA and CDR2 as FQGTGA. The CDR3 region is CASSWGAATDTQYF. The CDR3 nucleotides read TGTGCCAGCAGCTGGGGGGCGGCCACAGATACGCAGTATTTT. The full variable domain, its missing parts supplied by reference TRBV7-3 and TRBJ2-3, is GAGVSQTPSNKVTEKGKYVELRCDPISGHTALYWYRQSLGQGPEFLIYFQGTGAADDSGLPNDRFFAVRPEGSVSTLKIQRTERGDSAVYLCASSWGAATDTQYFGPGTRLTVL.